These T cell receptor beta chains were read from a single sample in a study of T cell responses to AZD1222 COVID-19 vaccine. The assay was immunoSEQ multiplex PCR, and TCRdb's table has in-frame clones only and misses some. In the table there are 90,000 to 150,000 clones, over 75% of which are singletons. Sequences were derived from peripheral blood, sampled on day 0 of AZD1222 vaccination. The receptor set was obtained from an adult in good health. The CDR3 runs from the conserved cysteine through the conserved F or W. The D gene is left open where the match is weak. Expanded clones get a size class; other rows say once, few or many, or leave the size out.

j_call | v_call | clone_size | d_call | cdr3_length | cdr3_nt | cdr3_aa
TRBJ1-1 | TRBV7-2 | once | - | 17 | TGTGCCAGCAGCTTAGCGTTCCTTCCCCCAGCCAACACTGAAGCTTTCTTT | CASSLAFLPPANTEAFF
TRBJ2-4 | TRBV19 | - | - | 13 | TGTGCCAGTAGTGGTAGGAGTGGGGACATTCAGTACTTC | CASSGRSGDIQYF
TRBJ2-7 | TRBV7-9 | - | TRBD1 | 13 | TGTGCCAGCAGCCCGGGACAGCTGTACGAGCAGTACTTC | CASSPGQLYEQYF
TRBJ1-4 | TRBV6-5 | few | TRBD1 | 14 | TGTGCCAGCGGACAGGGGGTTAGGTATGAAAAACTGTTTTTT | CASGQGVRYEKLFF
TRBJ1-2 | TRBV4-3 | few | TRBD1 | 16 | TGCGCCAGCAGCCAAGATGGAGGGGGCATTAACTATGGCTACACCTTC | CASSQDGGGINYGYTF
TRBJ1-1 | TRBV9 | - | - | 15 | TGTGCCAGCAGCGTAACAGGGAACTTGAACACTGAAGCTTTCTTT | CASSVTGNLNTEAFF
TRBJ2-3 | TRBV28 | - | TRBD1 | 15 | TGTGCCAGCAGTTCGGGACAGGCGAGCACAGATACGCAGTATTTT | CASSSGQASTDTQYF
TRBJ1-2 | TRBV5-1 | - | - | 17 | TGCGCCAGCAGCTTGAGGGCAGGGGACCTTACTAACTATGGCTACACCTTC | CASSLRAGDLTNYGYTF
TRBJ2-1 | TRBV6-5 | - | TRBD2 | 15 | TGTGCCAGCAGCGGACCGGGACTAGCGGACAATGAGCAGTTCTTC | CASSGPGLADNEQFF
TRBJ2-5 | TRBV27 | - | - | 15 | TGTGCCAGCAGTTTATCGATAACTTCCCAAGAGACCCAGTACTTC | CASSLSITSQETQYF
TRBJ2-3 | TRBV4-2 | - | TRBD1 | 17 | TGTGCCAGCAGCCACCACCCAACAGGGGGCGACACAGATACGCAGTATTTT | CASSHHPTGGDTDTQYF
TRBJ1-4 | TRBV7-9 | - | - | 15 | TGTGCCGCGGCGGGGGGAAAAACAACTAATGAAAAACTGTTTTTT | CAAAGGKTTNEKLFF
TRBJ2-7 | TRBV7-2 | - | - | 15 | TGTGCCAGCAGCCGTACAGGCGCATGGACCTACGAGCAGTACTTC | CASSRTGAWTYEQYF
TRBJ2-7 | TRBV2 | - | - | 14 | TGTGCCAGCAGTGAAGCGATAGAGACTTACGAGCAGTACTTC | CASSEAIETYEQYF
TRBJ1-1 | TRBV5-6 | - | - | 14 | TGTGCCAGCAGTGGTGGGACACACTCCACGCCAGCTTTCTTT | CASSGGTHSTPAFF
TRBJ2-7 | TRBV28 | - | - | 13 | TGTGCCAGCAGTGCCGGACAGCCCCGGGAAAAGTACTTC | CASSAGQPREKYF